A selection of T cell receptor beta chains follows, all from one sample in a study of CD8+ T cells in alopecia areata. Generated by immunoSEQ multiplex PCR, the TCRdb table keeps only in-frame clones and is missing some. Among about 110,000 clones listed, under 60% were seen once. Sequencing was carried out using NKG2D-low CD8+ T cells sorted from blood. The receptor source for this set is a human donor with alopecia areata. Each CDR3 is given without its conserved first and last residue. A D gene is named only where the DNA matches it firmly.

cdr3_length,j_call,d_call,v_call,cdr3_aa
10,TRBJ2-7,NA,TRBV13,ASSSGRSEQY
10,TRBJ2-1,NA,TRBV5-1,ASSRETWEQF
11,TRBJ2-1,NA,TRBV6-4,ASSRTGVAEQF
11,TRBJ2-4,NA,TRBV29-1,SVISGVKNIQY
12,TRBJ2-1,NA,TRBV29-1,SVDGGRSYNEQF
13,TRBJ2-7,TRBD1,TRBV27,ASSPGQGRSYEQY
14,TRBJ1-1,NA,TRBV7-6,ASSLVPWYMNTEAF
10,TRBJ1-2,NA,TRBV7-9,ASSLGPKGYT
12,TRBJ2-7,NA,TRBV2,ASLRTAFSYEQY
9,TRBJ2-1,NA,TRBV27,ASRGVGGQF
12,TRBJ2-7,NA,TRBV30,AWRGTLPPYEQY
9,TRBJ2-1,NA,TRBV28,ASSLGGEQF
13,TRBJ1-4,NA,TRBV4-1,ASSQRGGYGEKLF
13,TRBJ2-5,TRBD2,TRBV7-9,ASSPGTSSQETQY
12,TRBJ1-5,NA,TRBV7-2,ASSLGYSNQPQH
13,TRBJ2-3,TRBD2,TRBV7-7,ASSLAGSTTDTQY
11,TRBJ1-5,NA,TRBV2,ASSDYSNQPQH
11,TRBJ2-2,TRBD1,TRBV5-6,ASSAQGNGELF
11,TRBJ1-5,NA,TRBV4-2,ASSQGQDQPQH
16,TRBJ2-6,TRBD1,TRBV5-1,ASSLEGGWSSGANVLT
11,TRBJ1-3,NA,TRBV28,ASSPAGVNTIY
13,TRBJ2-7,TRBD1,TRBV4-1,ASSQGQGSVYEQY
14,TRBJ1-1,TRBD1,TRBV7-9,ASSLAAGQGRTEAF
13,TRBJ2-1,NA,TRBV9,ASSIKLVEMDEQF
13,TRBJ2-7,NA,TRBV4-1,ASNVRSAGSYEQY
10,TRBJ1-1,NA,TRBV5-1,ASSFGGREAF
13,TRBJ2-7,NA,TRBV19,ASSTRLSLSYEQY
13,TRBJ2-2,NA,TRBV25-1,ALQGNRPISGELF
14,TRBJ1-5,TRBD1,TRBV18,ASSPGTGGTDQPQH
11,TRBJ2-7,NA,TRBV7-7,ASSPGLSYEQY
13,TRBJ1-5,NA,TRBV4-2,ASSQERTSNQPQH
13,TRBJ2-2,NA,TRBV19,ASSIGSAGTGELF
11,TRBJ2-4,NA,TRBV2,ASSEARLNIQY
10,TRBJ1-1,NA,TRBV4-1,ASSQGAYEAF
14,TRBJ1-5,TRBD1,TRBV27,ASSRTQGARVQPQH
12,TRBJ1-4,NA,TRBV7-9,ASSAVGADEKLF
15,TRBJ2-1,TRBD2,TRBV5-1,ASSSRLAGGAYNEQF
11,TRBJ1-2,NA,TRBV14,ASSRGTNYGYT
13,TRBJ2-5,TRBD2,TRBV7-2,ASSSGLVDWETQY
11,TRBJ1-1,NA,TRBV5-4,ASSLERNTEAF
16,TRBJ2-6,NA,TRBV7-9,ASSLGGSDSSGANVLT
16,TRBJ2-3,NA,TRBV29-1,SVTPAGYRGSSTDTQY
13,TRBJ1-2,NA,TRBV28,ASSARSLANYGYT
9,TRBJ2-1,NA,TRBV28,ASSLGNEQF
10,TRBJ2-3,NA,TRBV6-5,ASSLGADTQY
12,TRBJ2-7,NA,TRBV27,ASRDSVSGYEQY
10,TRBJ1-1,NA,TRBV19,ASSIDRVEAF
12,TRBJ2-1,TRBD1,TRBV27,ASSPGTGINEQF
10,TRBJ2-7,TRBD1,TRBV7-9,ASTAGTGPPD
13,TRBJ2-1,NA,TRBV6-5,ASSYSSEGFGEQF
15,TRBJ2-1,NA,TRBV7-3,ASSLTPPLGSYNEQF
15,TRBJ2-1,TRBD2,TRBV4-1,ASSQNVGLAALYEQF
11,TRBJ1-1,NA,TRBV28,ASSLSAAREAF
11,TRBJ2-1,NA,TRBV2,ASIGGHYNEQF
12,TRBJ2-3,NA,TRBV11-2,ASSGPASTDTQY